These 26 T cell receptor beta chains were all obtained from the same sample, sequenced in a study of T-cell reconstitution after alpha-beta-depleted transplantation in children. During its preparation, the TCRbeta library received unique molecular identifiers. Each CDR3 protein gets one entry after TCRdb re-called the PCR reads with MiXCR. The sample records just over 950,000 distinct CDR3 sequences, about 26% being singletons. The sequencing here drew on PBMCs, mostly from graft donor cells, taken 360 days after TCRalphabeta/CD19-depleted stem cell transplant. These receptors were collected from a boy under two years old who had a stem cell transplant for SCID, so the T cells may come from the graft donor.

The chain uses TRBV4-2 and TRBJ2-7, with a weak D call TRBD1 (6 bases). The CDR3 loop spans 15 amino acids. CDR1 is LGHNA and CDR2 is YNFKEQ in the germline V gene. V lost 2 bases, J lost 3 bases, and 14 bases lay in between. The CDR3 nucleotides read TGTGCCAGCAGCCAAAACCGGGACACCGACTACGAGCAGTACTTC. Its translation: CASSQNRDTDYEQYF.

J is TRBJ2-7 and V is TRBV4-1; D uncertain. Germline values: CDR1 MGHRA, CDR2 YSYEKL. The V and J ends lost 0 bases and 7 bases respectively, with 13 bases between them. This CDR3 is 14 amino acids long. This CDR3 is CASSQEGDPREQYF. The CDR3 DNA is TGCGCCAGCAGCCAAGAAGGAGACCCCAGGGAGCAGTACTTC.

The rearrangement joins TRBV28 to TRBJ2-2, with D possibly called TRBD1 or TRBD2 (5 bases each). Trimming took off 5 bases at V and 5 bases at J, with 18 bases between the two ends. CDR1 is MDHEN and CDR2 is SYDVKM in the germline V gene. This CDR3 region has 16 residues. The CDR3: CASSIRDRWDTGELFF. The CDR3 DNA reads as TGTGCCAGCAGTATAAGGGACCGCTGGGATACCGGGGAGCTGTTTTTT.

This clonotype was recorded a few times. The rearrangement joins TRBV20-1 to TRBJ2-3; no definite D call. The germline V gene encodes CDR1 DFQATT and CDR2 SNEGSKA (reference sequence). The length of the CDR3 is 13 residues. Trimming shortened V by 1 base and J by 6 bases, and 11 bases separated the two germline ends. The CDR3 sequence is CSARVGSGDTQYF. The CDR3 DNA is TGCAGTGCTAGAGTTGGGTCCGGTGATACGCAGTATTTT.

CDR3: CAISPTGQTRGTEAFF. The CDR3 DNA follows: TGTGCCATCAGTCCAACGGGACAGACGAGGGGCACTGAAGCTTTCTTT. The chain has TRBV10-3 and TRBJ1-1; 7 positions agree with TRBD1. Trimming cost V 5 bases and J 4 bases; bases outside gene matches: 13. The V gene's germline CDR1 is ENHRY and CDR2 SYGVKD. This CDR3 region has 16 residues.

CDR3: CASSLDAGNYGYTF. The CDR3 region has the DNA TGTGCCAGCAGCTTAGACGCGGGAAACTATGGCTACACCTTC. V is TRBV7-9 and J is TRBJ1-2, with D uncertain. The germline V and J ends were trimmed by 1 base and 2 bases, with 8 bases remaining between them. The CDR3 has 14 residues. Germline lookup yields CDR1 SEHNR and CDR2 FQNEAQ (reference sequence). The whole variable domain, remainder taken from reference TRBV7-9 and TRBJ1-2, is DTGVSQNPRHKITKRGQNVTFRCDPISEHNRLYWYRQTLGQGPEFLTYFQNEAQLEKSRLLSDRFSAERPKGSFSTLEIQRTEQGDSAMYLCASSLDAGNYGYTFGSGTRLTVV.

The chain carries TRBV18 and TRBJ2-1; 7 bases agree with TRBD2. This CDR3 has 15 residues. After removal of 2 bases from V and 7 bases from J, the junction contained 8 bases not matched to a gene. CDR1 KGHSH and CDR2 LQKENI come from the germline V gene. The CDR3, as DNA: TGTGCCAGCTCACCAAGCGGGGCCACAAGGAATGAGCAGTTCTTC. Amino acids: CASSPSGATRNEQFF.

The V gene is TRBV7-6, the J gene TRBJ1-4, with D uncertain. The CDR3 is 15 amino acids. Germline V gene data show CDR1 as SGHVS and CDR2 as FNYEAQ. V was pared by 4 bases and J by 4 bases, with 13 bases between. CDR3 in amino acids: CASSSGRKLNEKLFF. The CDR3 region has the DNA TGTGCCAGCAGCTCCGGACGGAAACTTAATGAAAAACTGTTTTTT.

The rearrangement uses TRBV27 and TRBJ2-1, with 13 bases lining up with TRBD2. The V segment lost 7 bases and the J segment 9 bases; nucleotides outside the gene matches: 9. Germline loops: CDR1 MNHEY, CDR2 SMNVEV (reference sequence). CDR3 length: 15 residues. The CDR3 nucleotides read TGTGCCAGCACCCCCGGGACTAGCGGGAAGGGTGAGCAGTTCTTC. Its protein is CASTPGTSGKGEQFF.

The table lists this clonotype with a few counts. The chain combines TRBV12-3 or TRBV12-4 with TRBJ2-2; perhaps TRBD1 as D (6 bases). The CDR3 has 16 amino acids. Trimming pared 10 bases from V and 4 bases from J, leaving 22 bases between. CDR3 in amino acids: CATTLGVGGGTGELFF. As DNA, the CDR3 is TGTGCCACCACCTTGGGTGTAGGGGGTGGCACCGGGGAGCTGTTTTTT.

This clonotype was recorded many times. The V and J genes are TRBV25-1 and TRBJ2-1; no firm D call. This CDR3 is 14 amino acids long. Trimming removed 5 bases at V and 7 bases at J, with 15 bases between. Germline V gene lookup returns CDR1 MGHDK and CDR2 SYGVNS. In nucleotides, the CDR3 is TGTGCCAGCAGTCGATTAGGACCTTTGAATGAGCAGTTCTTC. Translated: CASSRLGPLNEQFF.

V gene TRBV4-3 combines with J gene TRBJ2-3; TRBD1 might be the D (6 bases). V lost 2 bases and J 2 bases, leaving 14 bases between the germline ends. Per germline, CDR1 LGHNA and CDR2 YSLEER. CDR3 length equals 16 residues. The CDR3, as DNA: TGCGCCAGCAGCCAACAACAGGGAATATCCACAGATACGCAGTATTTT. It codes for CASSQQQGISTDTQYF.

In its sample, this clonotype was seen many times. This chain joins TRBV6-5 and TRBJ2-2, with D hard to call. There are 14 residues in the CDR3. Germline-derived CDR1 and CDR2 are MNHEY and SVGAGI. Trimming removed 3 bases from V and 1 base from J, with 6 bases in between. The CDR3 loop reads CASSYSQNTGELFF. As DNA, the CDR3 is TGTGCCAGCAGTTATTCCCAGAACACCGGGGAGCTGTTTTTT.

This clonotype was found a few times. The J gene is TRBJ1-4, the V gene TRBV5-1, with D maybe TRBD1 (5 bases). This CDR3 has 14 residues. Germline V gene data show CDR1 as SGHRS and CDR2 as YFSETQ. Trimming cost V 5 bases and J 8 bases, with 16 bases left between them. The CDR3: CASRRGASGEKLFF. The CDR3 DNA reads as TGCGCCAGCAGACGGGGAGCCTCAGGGGAAAAACTGTTTTTT.

This clonotype was detected many times. The chain is built from TRBV3-1 and TRBJ2-2; possible D gene TRBD1, 5 bases. V shed 4 bases and J shed 3 bases, with 9 bases lying between them. The germline V gene encodes CDR1 LGHDT and CDR2 YNNKEL (reference sequence). CDR3 length: 14 amino acids. DNA for the CDR3: TGTGCCAGCAGCCGGGGCCAGTACACCGGGGAGCTGTTTTTT. Protein sequence: CASSRGQYTGELFF.

This clonotype has at least ten counts. The genes are TRBV18 and TRBJ2-3; 7 nucleotides line up with TRBD1. This CDR3 spans 16 amino acids. Germline assignment: CDR1 KGHSH and CDR2 LQKENI. Germline trimming cut 3 bases from V and 2 bases from J; bases unmatched to any gene: 8. CDR3 nucleotide sequence: TGTGCCAGCTCACCTCCCGGGACAGCGGCCACAGATACGCAGTATTTT. Amino acids: CASSPPGTAATDTQYF. The whole variable domain, remainder taken from reference TRBV18 and TRBJ2-3, is NAGVMQNPRHLVRRRGQEARLRCSPMKGHSHVYWYRQLPEEGLKFMVYLQKENIIDESGMPKERFSAEFPKEGPSILRIQQVVRGDSAAYFCASSPPGTAATDTQYFGPGTRLTVL.

This clonotype was seen only a few times. The chain links TRBV20-1 to TRBJ1-6, with 10 nucleotides matching TRBD1. This CDR3 is built from 17 residues. The germline CDR1 and CDR2 sequences are DFQATT and SNEGSKA (reference sequence). The ends lost 6 bases at V and 10 bases at J; junction bases unmatched: 18. For the CDR3, the DNA is TGCAGTGCCCATAGTCTCCCGGGACAGGGGACGGACTCACCCCTCCACTTT. Translation gives CSAHSLPGQGTDSPLHF.

The CDR3 DNA sequence: TGTGCCAGCAGCCGGACCGGGACAGATTCCGGGGAGCTGTTTTTT. This translates into CASSRTGTDSGELFF. The chain uses TRBV7-6 and TRBJ2-2; 7 bases map to TRBD1. CDR1 is SGHVS and CDR2 is FNYEAQ in the germline V gene. With V trimmed by 5 bases and J by 6 bases, 9 bases remained unmatched. CDR3 length: 15 amino acids.

The chain employs TRBV7-2 and TRBJ1-1; D might be TRBD1 (6 bases). The CDR3 length is 14 residues. Germline V gene sequence: CDR1 SGHTA, CDR2 FQGNSA. The V end was cut by 9 bases, the J end by 3 bases, with 17 bases between. This CDR3 is CASRWGARYTEAFF. CDR3 nucleotides: TGTGCCAGTCGGTGGGGGGCGAGGTACACTGAAGCTTTCTTT. The full variable domain, rest sourced from reference TRBV7-2 and TRBJ1-1, is GAGVSQSPSNKVTEKGKDVELRCDPISGHTALYWYRQSLGQGLEFLIYFQGNSAPDKSGLPSDRFSAERTGGSVSTLTIQRTQQEDSAVYLCASRWGARYTEAFFGQGTRLTVV.

This clonotype has just a few counts. This rearrangement joins TRBV20-1 to TRBJ2-1, with 11 nucleotides matching TRBD2. Germline trimming cut 1 base from V and 4 bases from J; bases unmatched to any gene: 9. The CDR3 contains 17 residues. Germline V gene sequence: CDR1 DFQATT, CDR2 SNEGSKA (reference sequence). The CDR3 loop is CSARVGLAGGSYNEQFF. The CDR3 DNA reads as TGCAGTGCTAGAGTGGGTTTAGCGGGGGGGAGTTACAATGAGCAGTTCTTC.

The chain employs TRBV10-3 and TRBJ2-5, with D perhaps matching TRBD1 (6 bases). Germline V gene data show CDR1 as ENHRY and CDR2 as SYGVKD. V was pared by 2 bases and J by 3 bases, with 10 bases between. The CDR3 runs 14 residues. In DNA form, the CDR3 reads TGTGCCATCAGTGAGGGACAGAGTGAAGAGACCCAGTACTTC. The encoded protein is CAISEGQSEETQYF.

The J gene is TRBJ2-3, the V gene TRBV27, with TRBD2 as a possible D gene (6 bases). Germline CDR1 reads MNHEY; CDR2 reads SMNVEV (reference sequence). The CDR3 is made up of 16 amino acids. V lost 5 bases to trimming and J lost 0 bases, with 15 bases between them. CDR3 sequence (DNA): TGTGCCAGCAGTCGGAGGACTACCCAAAGCACAGATACGCAGTATTTT. Translated, it gives CASSRRTTQSTDTQYF.

This clonotype appeared many times. The genes are TRBV7-6 and TRBJ2-3, with a weak D call TRBD1 (5 bases). CDR1 is SGHVS and CDR2 is FNYEAQ in the germline V gene. Trimming took 4 bases from V and 2 from J, leaving 19 bases between them. This CDR3 has 17 amino acids. The CDR3 loop reads CASSSSPGPGLTDTQYF. For the CDR3, the DNA is TGTGCCAGCAGCTCCAGTCCCGGGCCAGGGCTCACAGATACGCAGTATTTT.

This clonotype was seen a few times. The CDR3 protein is CATRTSSTDTQYF. The CDR3 DNA sequence: TGTGCCACCAGGACCTCTAGCACAGATACGCAGTATTTT. This rearrangement joins TRBV7-9 to TRBJ2-3; D ambiguous. The CDR3 totals 13 residues. The germline gives CDR1 SEHNR, CDR2 FQNEAQ (reference sequence). V was cut by 10 bases and J by 0 bases, with 11 bases left in between.

The table lists this clonotype with a few counts. The chain links TRBV12-3 or TRBV12-4 to TRBJ2-7; possible D gene TRBD2, 5 bases. The CDR3 length is 14 residues. The ends were cut back, 1 base at V and 5 bases at J, with 12 bases in the middle. This CDR3 reads CASSLGLANDEQYF. CDR3 sequence (DNA): TGTGCCAGCAGTTTAGGCCTAGCAAACGACGAGCAGTACTTC.

This clonotype appeared a few times. The chain has TRBV7-2 and TRBJ1-1; 7 nucleotides align to TRBD1. V lost 1 base, J lost 5 bases, and 7 bases stayed unmatched. This CDR3 is built from 15 residues. Germline CDR1 is SGHTA and CDR2 is FQGNSA. CDR3 nucleotide sequence: TGTGCCAGCAGCTTAGTTCGACAGGGCTGGACTGAAGCTTTCTTT. It specifies CASSLVRQGWTEAFF.